One sample yielded the 6 T cell receptor beta chains listed below, sequenced in a study of blood T cell repertoires in COVID-19. This table comes from immunoSEQ multiplex PCR, and its TCRdb copy is limited to in-frame clones, with some not included. The sample has approximately 270,000 clones, 80% to 90% seen once. Sequenced material: peripheral blood. These receptors all come from an elderly man with acute or convalescent COVID-19.

The genes are TRBV12-3 or TRBV12-4 and TRBJ2-7; a possible D gene is TRBD1 (6 bases). The length of the CDR3 is 13 residues. With 0 bases removed from V and 4 bases from J, the gap between germline ends came to 7 bases. CDR3 bases: TGTGCCAGCAGTTTAGCTACAGGGTACGAGCAGTACTTC. Protein sequence: CASSLATGYEQYF.

This clone is a singleton in its sample. Written as DNA, the CDR3 is TGTGCCAGCAGCGTAGGTTTTAGGCTAGACGGCACTGAAGCTTTCTTT. The encoded protein is CASSVGFRLDGTEAFF. The chain recombines TRBV9 with TRBJ1-1; D remains unclear. The CDR3 is made up of 16 amino acids. CDR1 SGDLS and CDR2 YYNGEE come from the germline V gene. The V gene lost 0 bases and the J gene lost 4 bases, with 16 bases spanning the gap.

This chain joins TRBV7-9 and TRBJ2-5, with a possible D match to TRBD2 (6 bases). Germline CDR1 SEHNR, CDR2 FQNEAQ (reference sequence). Trimming stripped 8 bases from V and 5 bases from J, with 21 bases between. This CDR3 is 15 amino acids long. Here the CDR3 reads CASAGYQGGVETQYF. The CDR3 nucleotides read TGTGCCAGCGCGGGTTATCAGGGAGGAGTTGAGACCCAGTACTTC.

The chain joins TRBV7-8 to TRBJ1-4; D gene uncertain. V shed 4 bases and J shed 8 bases, with 14 bases lying between them. Germline V CDR1 and CDR2: SGHVS, FQNEAQ. The length of the CDR3 is 14 residues. Here the CDR3 reads CASSYYKGSEKLFF. In nucleotides, the CDR3 is TGTGCCAGCAGCTACTACAAAGGAAGCGAAAAACTGTTTTTT.

The chain is built from TRBV2 and TRBJ2-7, with 7 nucleotides matching TRBD1. Germline V CDR1 and CDR2: SNHLY, FYNNEI. V trimming: 2 bases; J trimming: 5 bases; junction bases outside the gene matches: 6. The CDR3 is 14 residues long. The CDR3 nucleotides read TGTGCCAGCAGTGAAAATGACAGGGTCAACGAGCAGTACTTC. It encodes CASSENDRVNEQYF.

The rearrangement uses TRBV6-5 and TRBJ2-6; D gene unclear. The CDR3 loop spans 16 amino acids. Germline V lookup: CDR1 MNHEY, CDR2 SVGAGI. V was clipped by 4 bases and J by 0 bases, with 10 bases between them. The CDR3 reads CASSSVRNSGANVLTF. CDR3 in DNA: TGTGCCAGCAGTTCCGTCAGGAACTCTGGGGCCAACGTCCTGACTTTC.